This TCR beta chain was recorded in a study of human T cells and chemical hapten exposure. General study findings and limits: While controls formed fewer of them, expanded TCRs formed significantly more large CDR3 similarity clusters.

Time point defined: pre-sensitization, week 0. As for treatment: therapeutic diphenylcyclopropenone sensitization with weekly scalp DPC. MiXCR, run by TCRdb on the RACE reads, gives a single entry per CDR3 protein. The table lists about 92,000 distinct CDR3 sequences, around 10% of them singletons. This clonotype was recorded many times. Its antigen is unidentified. This TCR derives from a woman aged 40-49 years with alopecia areata. Some clones in this sample may be carry-over from other donors' samples. Material: whole blood, obtained in connection with sensitization to the hapten diphenylcyclopropenone (DPC).

CDR3: CASSYGLSARESSYEQYF. The CDR3 DNA reads TGTGCCAGCAGTTATGGTCTTTCGGCCAGGGAAAGCTCCTACGAGCAGTACTTC. The chain links TRBV6-5 to TRBJ2-7, with D perhaps matching TRBD1 (5 bases). V was shortened by 3 bases and J by 0 bases, with 21 bases between the two germline ends. CDR1 MNHEY and CDR2 SVGAGI come from the germline V gene. This CDR3 spans 18 amino acids.